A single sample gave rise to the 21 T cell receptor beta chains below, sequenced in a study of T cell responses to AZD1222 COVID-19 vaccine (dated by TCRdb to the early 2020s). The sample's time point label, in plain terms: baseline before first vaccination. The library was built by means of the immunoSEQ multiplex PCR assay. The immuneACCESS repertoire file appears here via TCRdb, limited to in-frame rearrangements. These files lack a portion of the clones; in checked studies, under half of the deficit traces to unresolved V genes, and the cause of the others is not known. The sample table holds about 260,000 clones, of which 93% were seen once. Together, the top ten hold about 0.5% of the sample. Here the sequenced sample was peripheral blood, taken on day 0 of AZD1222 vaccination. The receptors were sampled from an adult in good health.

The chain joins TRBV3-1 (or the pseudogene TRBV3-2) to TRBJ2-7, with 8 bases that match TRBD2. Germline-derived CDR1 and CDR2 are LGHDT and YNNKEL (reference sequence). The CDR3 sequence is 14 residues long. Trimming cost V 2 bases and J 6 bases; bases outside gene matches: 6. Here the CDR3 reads CASSQSGTRVEQYF. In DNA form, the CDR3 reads TGTGCCAGCAGCCAATCCGGGACTAGGGTCGAGCAGTACTTC.

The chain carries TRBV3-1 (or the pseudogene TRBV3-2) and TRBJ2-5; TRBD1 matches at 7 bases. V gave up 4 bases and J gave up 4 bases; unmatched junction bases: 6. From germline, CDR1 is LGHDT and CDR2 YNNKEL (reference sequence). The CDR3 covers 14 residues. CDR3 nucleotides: TGTGCCAGCAGCCGGACAGGAGGTGGAGAGACCCAGTACTTC. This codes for CASSRTGGGETQYF.

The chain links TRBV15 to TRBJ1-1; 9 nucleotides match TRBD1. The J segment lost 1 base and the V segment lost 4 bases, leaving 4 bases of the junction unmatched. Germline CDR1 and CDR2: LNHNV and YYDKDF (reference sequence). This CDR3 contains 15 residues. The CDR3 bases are TGTGCCACCAGCAAACGGACAGGGGCGAACACTGAAGCTTTCTTT. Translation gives CATSKRTGANTEAFF. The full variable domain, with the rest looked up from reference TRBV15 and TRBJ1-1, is DAMVIQNPRYQVTQFGKPVTLSCSQTLNHNVMYWYQQKSSQAPKLLFHYYDKDFNNEADTPDNFQSRRPNTSFCFLDIRSPGLGDTAMYLCATSKRTGANTEAFFGQGTRLTVV.

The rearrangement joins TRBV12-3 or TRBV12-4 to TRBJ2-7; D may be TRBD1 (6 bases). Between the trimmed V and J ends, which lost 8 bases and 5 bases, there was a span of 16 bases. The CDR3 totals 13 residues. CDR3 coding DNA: TGTGCCAGCCGGTGGACAGCCAGCGACGAGCAGTACTTC. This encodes CASRWTASDEQYF.

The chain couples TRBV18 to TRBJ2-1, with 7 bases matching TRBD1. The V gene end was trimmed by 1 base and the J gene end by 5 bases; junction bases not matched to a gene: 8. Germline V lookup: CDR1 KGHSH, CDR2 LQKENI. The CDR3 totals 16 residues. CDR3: CASSPRAEGAHNEQFF. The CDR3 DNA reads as TGTGCCAGCTCACCACGAGCAGAGGGGGCCCACAATGAGCAGTTCTTC.

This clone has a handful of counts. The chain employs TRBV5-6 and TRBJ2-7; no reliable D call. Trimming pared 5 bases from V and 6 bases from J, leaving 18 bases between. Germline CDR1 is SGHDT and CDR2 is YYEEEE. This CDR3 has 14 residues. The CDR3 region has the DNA TGTGCCAGCAGGGTTACCGTCGATACGGGCGAGCAGTACTTC. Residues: CASRVTVDTGEQYF.

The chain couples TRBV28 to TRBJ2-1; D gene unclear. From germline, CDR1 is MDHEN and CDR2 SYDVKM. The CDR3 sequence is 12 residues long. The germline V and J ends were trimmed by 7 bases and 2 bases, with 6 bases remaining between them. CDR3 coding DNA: TGTGCCAGCAAAGGGCCCTACAATGAGCAGTTCTTC. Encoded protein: CASKGPYNEQFF.

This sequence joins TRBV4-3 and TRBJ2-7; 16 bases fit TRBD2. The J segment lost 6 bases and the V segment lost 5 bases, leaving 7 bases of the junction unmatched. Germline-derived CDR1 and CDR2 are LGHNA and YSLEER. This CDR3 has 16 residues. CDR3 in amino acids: CASSSGLAGGPSEQYF. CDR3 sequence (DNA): TGCGCCAGCAGCTCGGGACTAGCGGGAGGGCCTTCCGAGCAGTACTTC.

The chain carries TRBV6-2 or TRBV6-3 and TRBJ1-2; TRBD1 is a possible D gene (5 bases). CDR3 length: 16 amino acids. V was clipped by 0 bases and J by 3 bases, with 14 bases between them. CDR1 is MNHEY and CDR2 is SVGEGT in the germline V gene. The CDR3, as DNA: TGTGCCAGCAGTTACTCGATACGGAGGGGAGACTATGGCTACACCTTC. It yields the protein CASSYSIRRGDYGYTF.

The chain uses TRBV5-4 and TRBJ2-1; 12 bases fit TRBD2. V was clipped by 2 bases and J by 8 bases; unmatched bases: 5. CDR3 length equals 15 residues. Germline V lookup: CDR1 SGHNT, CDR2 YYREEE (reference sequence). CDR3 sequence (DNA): TGTGCCAGCAGCTTTGGGGGACTAGCGGGTCATGAGCAGTTCTTC. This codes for CASSFGGLAGHEQFF.

The CDR3 DNA reads TGTGCCAGCAGTGAAAACGACCTTTCACAGGGGGCGTTTGGCTACACCTTC. Amino acids: CASSENDLSQGAFGYTF. The chain uses TRBV6-1 and TRBJ1-2; 9 bases match TRBD1. The V gene's germline CDR1 is MNHNS and CDR2 SASEGT. There are 17 residues in the CDR3. V dropped 2 bases and J dropped 7; count of bases not matched to a gene: 14.

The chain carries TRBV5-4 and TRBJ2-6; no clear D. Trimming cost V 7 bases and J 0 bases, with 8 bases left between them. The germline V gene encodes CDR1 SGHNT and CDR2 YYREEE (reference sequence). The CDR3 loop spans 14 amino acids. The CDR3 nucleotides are TGTGCCAGCGGCTCCTACTCTGGGGCCAACGTCCTGACTTTC. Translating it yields CASGSYSGANVLTF.

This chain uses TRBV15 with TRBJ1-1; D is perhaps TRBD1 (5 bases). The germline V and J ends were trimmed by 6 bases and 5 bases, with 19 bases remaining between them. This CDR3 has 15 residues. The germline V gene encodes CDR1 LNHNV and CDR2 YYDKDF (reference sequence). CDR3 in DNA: TGTGCCACCAGGGAGGGGCGGGGAAGTGGGACTGAAGCTTTCTTT. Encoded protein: CATREGRGSGTEAFF.

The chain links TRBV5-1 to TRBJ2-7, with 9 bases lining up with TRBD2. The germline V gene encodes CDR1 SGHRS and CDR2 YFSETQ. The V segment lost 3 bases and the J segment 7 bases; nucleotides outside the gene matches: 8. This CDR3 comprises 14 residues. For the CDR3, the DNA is TGCGCCAGCAGCTACGGGACTAGCAGCCTGGAGCAGTACTTC. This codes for CASSYGTSSLEQYF.

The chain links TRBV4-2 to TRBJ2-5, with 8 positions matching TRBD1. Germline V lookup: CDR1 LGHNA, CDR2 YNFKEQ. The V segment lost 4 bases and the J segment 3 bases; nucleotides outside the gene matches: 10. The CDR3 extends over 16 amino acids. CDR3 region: CASSPPRATGEETQYF. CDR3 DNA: TGTGCCAGCAGCCCTCCCAGGGCGACAGGGGAAGAGACCCAGTACTTC.

The CDR3 region has the DNA TGCAGTGCTAGTAGGGGGGCGACAACCTACGAGCAGTACTTC. It translates to CSASRGATTYEQYF. This chain links TRBV20-1 with TRBJ2-7; the D call may be TRBD1 or TRBD2 (6 bases each). CDR3 size: 14 residues. The V end lost 3 bases, the J end lost 2 bases, and 14 bases lay between the germline ends. The germline gives CDR1 DFQATT, CDR2 SNEGSKA (reference sequence).

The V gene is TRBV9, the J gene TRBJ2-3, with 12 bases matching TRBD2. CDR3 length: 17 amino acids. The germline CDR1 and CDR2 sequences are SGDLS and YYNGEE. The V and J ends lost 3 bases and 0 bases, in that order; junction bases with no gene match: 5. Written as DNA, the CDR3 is TGTGCCAGCAGCGCGACTAGCGGGGGTGCAAGCACAGATACGCAGTATTTT. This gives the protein CASSATSGGASTDTQYF.

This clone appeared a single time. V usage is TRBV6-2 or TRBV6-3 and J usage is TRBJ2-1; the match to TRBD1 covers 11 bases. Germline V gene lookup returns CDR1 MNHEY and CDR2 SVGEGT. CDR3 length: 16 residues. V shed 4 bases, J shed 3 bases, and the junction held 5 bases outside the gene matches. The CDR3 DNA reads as TGTGCCAGCAGTTTGACCGGGACAGGGGGCTACAATGAGCAGTTCTTC. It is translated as CASSLTGTGGYNEQFF.

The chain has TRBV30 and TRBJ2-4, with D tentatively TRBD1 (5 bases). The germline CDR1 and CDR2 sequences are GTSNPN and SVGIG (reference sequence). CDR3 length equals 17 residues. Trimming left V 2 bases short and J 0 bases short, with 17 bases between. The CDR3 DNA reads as TGTGCCTGGAGTAGAAGGGGAAGGCTTCTAGCCAAAAACATTCAGTACTTC. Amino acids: CAWSRRGRLLAKNIQYF.

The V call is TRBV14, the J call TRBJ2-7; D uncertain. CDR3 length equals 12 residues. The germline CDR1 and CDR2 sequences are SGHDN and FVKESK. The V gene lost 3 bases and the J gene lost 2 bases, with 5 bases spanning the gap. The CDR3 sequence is CASSQRPYEQYF. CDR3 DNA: TGTGCCAGCAGCCAGAGGCCCTACGAGCAGTACTTC.

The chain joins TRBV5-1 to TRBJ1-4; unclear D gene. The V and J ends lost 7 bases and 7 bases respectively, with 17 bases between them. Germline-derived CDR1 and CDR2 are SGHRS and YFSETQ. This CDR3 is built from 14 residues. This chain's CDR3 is CASSNVGSGEKLFF. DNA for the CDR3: TGCGCCAGCTCCAACGTCGGGTCAGGTGAAAAACTGTTTTTT.